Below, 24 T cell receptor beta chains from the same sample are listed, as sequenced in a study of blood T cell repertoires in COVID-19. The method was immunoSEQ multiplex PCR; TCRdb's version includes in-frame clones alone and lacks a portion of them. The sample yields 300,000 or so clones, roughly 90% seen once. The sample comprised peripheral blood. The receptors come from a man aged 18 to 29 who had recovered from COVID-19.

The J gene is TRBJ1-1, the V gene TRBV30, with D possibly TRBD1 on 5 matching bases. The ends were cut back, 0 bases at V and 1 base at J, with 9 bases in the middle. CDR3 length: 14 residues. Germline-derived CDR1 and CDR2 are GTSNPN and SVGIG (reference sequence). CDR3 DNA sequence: TGTGCCTGGAGTGTAGGGCAGGGGAACACTGAAGCTTTCTTT. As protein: CAWSVGQGNTEAFF.

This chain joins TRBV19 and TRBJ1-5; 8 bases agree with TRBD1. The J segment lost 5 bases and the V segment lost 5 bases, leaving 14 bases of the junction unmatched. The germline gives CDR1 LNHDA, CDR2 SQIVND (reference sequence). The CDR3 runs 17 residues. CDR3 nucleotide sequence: TGTGCCAGTAGTTCTAGGTCAGCCAGGGGGCCGTATCAGCCCCAGCATTTT. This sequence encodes CASSSRSARGPYQPQHF.

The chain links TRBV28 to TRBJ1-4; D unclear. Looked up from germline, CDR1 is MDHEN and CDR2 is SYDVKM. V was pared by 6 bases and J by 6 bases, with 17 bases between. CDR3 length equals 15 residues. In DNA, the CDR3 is TGTGCCAGCAGCCCTCTGGGTGGCGGGGATGAAAAACTGTTTTTT. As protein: CASSPLGGGDEKLFF.

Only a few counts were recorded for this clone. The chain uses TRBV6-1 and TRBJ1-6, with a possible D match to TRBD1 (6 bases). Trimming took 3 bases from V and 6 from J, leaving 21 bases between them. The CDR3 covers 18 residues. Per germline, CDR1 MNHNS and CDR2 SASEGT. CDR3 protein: CASSETGKPNYINSPLHF. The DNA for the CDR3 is TGTGCCAGCAGTGAGACAGGAAAACCAAACTATATTAATTCACCCCTCCACTTT.

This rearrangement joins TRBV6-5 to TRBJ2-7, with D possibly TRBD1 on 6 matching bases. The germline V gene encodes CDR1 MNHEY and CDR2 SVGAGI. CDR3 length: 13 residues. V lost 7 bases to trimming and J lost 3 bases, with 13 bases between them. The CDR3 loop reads CASKQGMVYEQYF. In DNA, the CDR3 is TGTGCCAGCAAACAGGGAATGGTCTACGAGCAGTACTTC.

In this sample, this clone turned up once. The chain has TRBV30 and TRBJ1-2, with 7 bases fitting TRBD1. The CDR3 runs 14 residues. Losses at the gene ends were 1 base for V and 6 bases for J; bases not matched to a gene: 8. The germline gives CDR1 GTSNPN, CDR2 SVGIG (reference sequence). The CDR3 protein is CAWSARQGIDGYTF. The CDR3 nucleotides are TGTGCCTGGAGTGCAAGACAGGGTATCGATGGCTACACCTTC.

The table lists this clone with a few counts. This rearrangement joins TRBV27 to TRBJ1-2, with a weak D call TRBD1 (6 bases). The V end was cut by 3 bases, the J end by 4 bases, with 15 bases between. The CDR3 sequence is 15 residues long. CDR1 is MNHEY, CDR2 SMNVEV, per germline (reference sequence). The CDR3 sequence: CASSFGGGSIYGYTF. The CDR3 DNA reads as TGTGCCAGCAGTTTTGGGGGCGGCAGCATCTATGGCTACACCTTC.

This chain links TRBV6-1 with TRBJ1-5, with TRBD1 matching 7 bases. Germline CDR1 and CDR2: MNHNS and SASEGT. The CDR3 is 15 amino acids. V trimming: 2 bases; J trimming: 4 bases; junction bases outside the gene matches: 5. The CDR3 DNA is TGTGCCAGCAGTGAACTTGACAGGGCAAATCAGCCCCAGCATTTT. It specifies CASSELDRANQPQHF.

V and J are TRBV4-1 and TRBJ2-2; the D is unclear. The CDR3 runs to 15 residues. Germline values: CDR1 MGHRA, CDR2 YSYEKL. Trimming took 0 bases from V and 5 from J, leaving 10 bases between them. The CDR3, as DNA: TGCGCCAGCAGCCAAGAAATCCCAGGAACCGGGGAGCTGTTTTTT. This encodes CASSQEIPGTGELFF.

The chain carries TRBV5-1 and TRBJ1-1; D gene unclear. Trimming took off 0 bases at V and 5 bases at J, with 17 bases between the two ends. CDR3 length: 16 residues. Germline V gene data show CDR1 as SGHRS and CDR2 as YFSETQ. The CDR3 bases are TGCGCCAGCAGCTTGGTCCGGGGAGGGCAGTTAACTGAAGCTTTCTTT. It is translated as CASSLVRGGQLTEAFF.

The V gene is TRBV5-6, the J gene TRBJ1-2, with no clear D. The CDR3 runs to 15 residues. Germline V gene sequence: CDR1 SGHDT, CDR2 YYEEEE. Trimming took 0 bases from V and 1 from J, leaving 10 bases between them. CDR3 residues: CASSLVGRSNYGYTF. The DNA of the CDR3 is TGTGCCAGCAGCTTGGTGGGTCGGAGTAACTATGGCTACACCTTC. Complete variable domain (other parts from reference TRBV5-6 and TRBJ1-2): DAGVTQSPTHLIKTRGQQVTLRCSPKSGHDTVSWYQQALGQGPQFIFQYYEEEERQRGNFPDRFSGHQFPNYSSELNVNALLLGDSALYLCASSLVGRSNYGYTFGSGTRLTVV.

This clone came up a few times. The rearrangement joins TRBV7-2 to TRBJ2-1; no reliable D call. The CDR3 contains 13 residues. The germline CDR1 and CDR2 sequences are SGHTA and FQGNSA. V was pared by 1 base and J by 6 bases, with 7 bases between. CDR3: CASSLGRSNEQFF. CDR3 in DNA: TGTGCCAGCAGCTTAGGTAGGAGCAATGAGCAGTTCTTC.

For the CDR3, the DNA is TGTGCCACTCTGGACAATGCTAACTATGGCTACACCTTC. As protein: CATLDNANYGYTF. The V call is TRBV10-3, the J call TRBJ1-2, with D possibly matching TRBD1 (5 bases). V was cut by 10 bases and J by 0 bases, with 12 bases left in between. This CDR3 contains 13 residues. The germline V gene has CDR1 ENHRY and CDR2 SYGVKD.

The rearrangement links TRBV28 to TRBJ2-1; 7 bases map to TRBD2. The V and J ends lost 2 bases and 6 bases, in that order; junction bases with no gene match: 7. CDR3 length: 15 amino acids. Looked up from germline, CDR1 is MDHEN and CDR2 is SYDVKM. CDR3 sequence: CASSLLADMLNEQFF. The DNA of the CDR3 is TGTGCCAGCAGTTTACTAGCGGACATGCTCAATGAGCAGTTCTTC. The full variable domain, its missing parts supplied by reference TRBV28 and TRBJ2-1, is DVKVTQSSRYLVKRTGEKVFLECVQDMDHENMFWYRQDPGLGLRLIYFSYDVKMKEKGDIPEGYSVSREKKERFSLILESASTNQTSMYLCASSLLADMLNEQFFGPGTRLTVL.

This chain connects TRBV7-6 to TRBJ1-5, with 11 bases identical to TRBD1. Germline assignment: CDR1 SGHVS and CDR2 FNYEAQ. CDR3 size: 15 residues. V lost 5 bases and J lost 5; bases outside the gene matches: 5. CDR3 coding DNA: TGTGCCAGCAGCCCCGGACAGGGGGCCCATCAGCCCCAGCATTTT. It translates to CASSPGQGAHQPQHF.

CDR3 in amino acids: CASSSRTRTDTQYF. The CDR3 DNA is TGTGCCAGCAGCTCACGGACTCGCACAGATACGCAGTATTTT. The chain is built from TRBV11-3 and TRBJ2-3, with D tentatively TRBD2 (5 bases). Trimming cost V 4 bases and J 1 base, with 9 bases left between them. CDR1 is SGHNT and CDR2 is YENEEA in the germline V gene. There are 14 residues in the CDR3.

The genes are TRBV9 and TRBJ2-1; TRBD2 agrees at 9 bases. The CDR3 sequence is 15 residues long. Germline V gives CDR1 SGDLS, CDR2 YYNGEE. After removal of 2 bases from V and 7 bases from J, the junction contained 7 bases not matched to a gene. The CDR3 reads CASSVSLAGTNEQFF. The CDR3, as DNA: TGTGCCAGCAGCGTCAGTCTAGCGGGAACGAATGAGCAGTTCTTC.

CDR3 residues: CASSAWDRHPADTQYF. The DNA for the CDR3 is TGTGCCAGCAGCGCCTGGGACAGGCACCCCGCGGATACGCAGTATTTT. The rearrangement uses TRBV7-9 and TRBJ2-3; 8 bases are shared with TRBD1. Looked up from germline, CDR1 is SEHNR and CDR2 is FQNEAQ (reference sequence). V lost 5 bases and J lost 6; bases outside the gene matches: 13. CDR3 size: 16 residues.

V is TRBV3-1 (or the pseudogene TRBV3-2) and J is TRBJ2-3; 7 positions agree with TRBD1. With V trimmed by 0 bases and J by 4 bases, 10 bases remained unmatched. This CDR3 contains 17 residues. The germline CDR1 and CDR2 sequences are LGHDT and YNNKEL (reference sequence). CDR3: CASSQDRNRGYADTQYF. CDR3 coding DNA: TGTGCCAGCAGCCAAGATCGGAACAGGGGCTACGCAGATACGCAGTATTTT.

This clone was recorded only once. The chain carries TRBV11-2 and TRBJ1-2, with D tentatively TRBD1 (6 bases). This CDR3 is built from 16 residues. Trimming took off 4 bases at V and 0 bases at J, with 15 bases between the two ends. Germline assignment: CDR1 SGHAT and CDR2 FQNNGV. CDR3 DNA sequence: TGTGCCAGCAGCTCCCAGGGGACCTACACTAACTATGGCTACACCTTC. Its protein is CASSSQGTYTNYGYTF. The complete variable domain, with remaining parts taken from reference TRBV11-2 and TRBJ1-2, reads EAGVAQSPRYKIIEKRQSVAFWCNPISGHATLYWYQQILGQGPKLLIQFQNNGVVDDSQLPKDRFSAERLKGVDSTLKIQPAKLEDSAVYLCASSSQGTYTNYGYTFGSGTRLTVV.

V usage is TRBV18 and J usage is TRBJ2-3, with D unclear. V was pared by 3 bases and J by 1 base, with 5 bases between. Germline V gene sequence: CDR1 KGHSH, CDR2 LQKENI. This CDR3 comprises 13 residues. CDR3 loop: CASSPRGTDTQYF. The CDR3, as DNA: TGTGCCAGCTCACCTCGGGGCACAGATACGCAGTATTTT.

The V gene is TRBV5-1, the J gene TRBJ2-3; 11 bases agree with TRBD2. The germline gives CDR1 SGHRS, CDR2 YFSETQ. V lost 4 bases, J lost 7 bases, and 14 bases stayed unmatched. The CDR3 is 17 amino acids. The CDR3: CASSPNILAGGPNTQYF. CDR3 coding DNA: TGCGCCAGCAGCCCCAATATCTTAGCGGGAGGGCCGAATACGCAGTATTTT.

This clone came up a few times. CDR3 sequence (DNA): TGCGCCAGCAGCCTACGGACTAGCGGGAGTGGTGAGCAGTTCTTC. It is translated as CASSLRTSGSGEQFF. The chain recombines TRBV5-1 with TRBJ2-1; 13 bases agree with TRBD2. This CDR3 has 15 amino acids. The junction had 7 bases not matched to a gene; V was cut back by 4 bases and J by 9 bases. Per the germline V gene, CDR1 is SGHRS and CDR2 is YFSETQ. The full variable domain, with the rest looked up from reference TRBV5-1 and TRBJ2-1, is KAGVTQTPRYLIKTRGQQVTLSCSPISGHRSVSWYQQTPGQGLQFLFEYFSETQRNKGNFPGRFSGRQFSNSRSEMNVSTLELGDSALYLCASSLRTSGSGEQFFGPGTRLTVL.

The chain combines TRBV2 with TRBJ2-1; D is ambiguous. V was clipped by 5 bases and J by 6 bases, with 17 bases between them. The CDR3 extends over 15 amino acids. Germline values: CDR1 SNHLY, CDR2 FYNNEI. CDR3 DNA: TGTGCCAGCAGTACGACATCTTATGTAGTCAATGAGCAGTTCTTC. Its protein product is CASSTTSYVVNEQFF.